The 10 T cell receptor beta chains in this list originate from one sample, sequenced in a study of T cell changes during pregnancy in multiple sclerosis. The table came from immunoSEQ multiplex PCR; TCRdb's copy has only in-frame clones and leaves some out. This table holds tens of thousands of clones, roughly nine tenths found once. The material was CD4+ T cells from peripheral blood mononuclear cells, obtained in the third trimester of pregnancy. These receptor sequences come from a female donor with multiple sclerosis, enrolled in a pregnancy study.

The rearrangement links TRBV11-3 to TRBJ2-2; 9 positions match TRBD2. The CDR3 is made up of 16 amino acids. V lost 6 bases, J lost 0 bases, and 5 bases stayed unmatched. Per germline, CDR1 SGHNT and CDR2 YENEEA. Here the CDR3 DNA reads TGTGCCAGCAGTTACGAGCGGGGGGCGAACACCGGGGAGCTGTTTTTT. Amino acids: CASSYERGANTGELFF.

The V call is TRBV5-1, the J call TRBJ2-1, with no clear D. The CDR3 runs to 19 residues. V lost 0 bases to trimming and J lost 0 bases, with 19 bases between them. The germline CDR1 and CDR2 sequences are SGHRS and YFSETQ. This CDR3 is CASSLERMRVSRSYNEQFF. The CDR3 nucleotides are TGCGCCAGCAGCTTGGAGCGTATGAGAGTTTCACGCTCCTACAATGAGCAGTTCTTC.

The chain joins TRBV6-5 to TRBJ2-7; a possible D gene is TRBD2 (7 bases). CDR1 and CDR2 from the germline V gene are MNHEY and SVGAGI. The V end was cut by 3 bases, the J end by 2 bases, with 14 bases between. CDR3 size: 15 residues. CDR3 sequence reads: CASSYQRDTTYEQYF. The CDR3, as DNA: TGTGCCAGCAGTTATCAGCGGGACACCACCTACGAGCAGTACTTC.

The V gene is TRBV5-6, the J gene TRBJ2-3; TRBD2 aligns across 12 bases. V lost 4 bases and J lost 2; bases outside the gene matches: 5. Germline V gene sequence: CDR1 SGHDT, CDR2 YYEEEE. The CDR3 length is 16 residues. The CDR3 sequence is CASSQGLAGNTDTQYF. CDR3 coding DNA: TGTGCCAGCAGCCAAGGACTAGCGGGGAACACAGATACGCAGTATTTT.

The chain couples TRBV29-1 to TRBJ1-2, with 7 nucleotides matching TRBD1. The J segment lost 5 bases and the V segment lost 7 bases, leaving 10 bases of the junction unmatched. Germline V gene sequence: CDR1 SQVTM, CDR2 ANQGSEA. The CDR3 contains 13 residues. The CDR3, as DNA: TGCAGCGCCCGCTCCGGGACAGTATATGGCTACACCTTC. Translation gives CSARSGTVYGYTF.

The V gene is TRBV12-2, the J gene TRBJ1-2; TRBD1 was called by the table and not checked on the DNA. TRBV12-2 represents a pseudogene. This CDR3 has 18 amino acids. The chain's CDR3 is CASRFYTGQGPTDYGYTF. CDR3 sequence (DNA): TGTGCAAGTCGCTTCTACACGGGACAGGGGCCCACTGACTATGGCTACACCTTC.

V gene TRBV5-6 combines with J gene TRBJ1-5; D gene uncertain. CDR1 is SGHDT, CDR2 YYEEEE, per germline. V was pared by 0 bases and J by 5 bases, with 12 bases between. This CDR3 comprises 15 residues. The CDR3 sequence: CASSLARHPYQPQHF. For the CDR3, the DNA is TGTGCCAGCAGCTTGGCGCGACACCCATATCAGCCCCAGCATTTT. Complete variable domain (other parts from reference TRBV5-6 and TRBJ1-5): DAGVTQSPTHLIKTRGQQVTLRCSPKSGHDTVSWYQQALGQGPQFIFQYYEEEERQRGNFPDRFSGHQFPNYSSELNVNALLLGDSALYLCASSLARHPYQPQHFGDGTRLSIL.

V usage is TRBV6-4 and J usage is TRBJ1-4, with TRBD1 matching over 8 bases. The CDR3 loop spans 15 amino acids. V lost 6 bases, J lost 3 bases, and 6 bases stayed unmatched. Germline lookup yields CDR1 MRHNA and CDR2 SNTAGT. The CDR3 DNA reads as TGTGCCAGCAGCGCACAGGGGGTGTCTAATGAAAAACTGTTTTTT. Amino acids: CASSAQGVSNEKLFF.

The table lists this clone with a count of one. The rearrangement joins TRBV10-2 to TRBJ2-2, with 13 bases aligning to TRBD2. Trimming cost V 6 bases and J 8 bases; bases outside gene matches: 3. CDR3 length equals 14 residues. Germline V CDR1 and CDR2: WSHSY, SAAADI. Here the CDR3 DNA reads TGCGCCAGCAGACTAGCGGGGGGGACGGGGGAGCTGTTTTTT. This codes for CASRLAGGTGELFF.

This chain links TRBV2 with TRBJ2-2; D is possibly TRBD2 (5 bases). Trimming took off 5 bases at V and 6 bases at J, with 13 bases between the two ends. There are 14 residues in the CDR3. From germline, CDR1 is SNHLY and CDR2 FYNNEI. The CDR3 DNA reads as TGTGCCAGCAGTCCCGCGGGTGGGGCCGGGGAGCTGTTTTTT. Protein: CASSPAGGAGELFF.